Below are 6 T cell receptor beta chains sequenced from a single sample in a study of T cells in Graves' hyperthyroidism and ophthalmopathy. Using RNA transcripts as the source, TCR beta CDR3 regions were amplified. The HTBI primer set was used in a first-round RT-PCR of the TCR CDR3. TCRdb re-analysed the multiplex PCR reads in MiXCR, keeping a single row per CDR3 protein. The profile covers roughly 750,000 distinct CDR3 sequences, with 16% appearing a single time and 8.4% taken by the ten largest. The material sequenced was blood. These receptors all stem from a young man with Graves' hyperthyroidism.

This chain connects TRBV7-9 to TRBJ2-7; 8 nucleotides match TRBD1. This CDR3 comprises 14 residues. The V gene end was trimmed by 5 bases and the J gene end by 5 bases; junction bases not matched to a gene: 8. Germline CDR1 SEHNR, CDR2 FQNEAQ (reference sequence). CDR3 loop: CASSLGQGDHEQYF. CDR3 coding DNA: TGTGCCAGCAGCCTCGGACAGGGCGACCACGAGCAGTACTTC.

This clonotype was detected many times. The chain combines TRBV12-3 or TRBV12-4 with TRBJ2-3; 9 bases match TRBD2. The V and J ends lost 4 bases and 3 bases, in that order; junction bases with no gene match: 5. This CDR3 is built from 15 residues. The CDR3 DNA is TGTGCCAGCAGTTCTCTAGCGGGATTAACAGATACGCAGTATTTT. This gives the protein CASSSLAGLTDTQYF.

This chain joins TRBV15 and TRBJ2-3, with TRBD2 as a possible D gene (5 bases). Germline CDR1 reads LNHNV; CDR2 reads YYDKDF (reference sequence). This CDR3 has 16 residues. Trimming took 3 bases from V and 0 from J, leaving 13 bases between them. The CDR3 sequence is CATSRGAVASTDTQYF. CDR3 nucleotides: TGTGCCACCAGCAGGGGAGCGGTGGCTAGCACAGATACGCAGTATTTT.

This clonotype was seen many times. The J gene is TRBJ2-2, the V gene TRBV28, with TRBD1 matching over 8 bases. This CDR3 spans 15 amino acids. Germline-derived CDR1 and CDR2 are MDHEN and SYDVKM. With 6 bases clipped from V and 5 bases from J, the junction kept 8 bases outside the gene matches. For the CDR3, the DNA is TGTGCCAGCAGCCTGGGACAGGCCTATACCGGGGAGCTGTTTTTT. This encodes CASSLGQAYTGELFF.

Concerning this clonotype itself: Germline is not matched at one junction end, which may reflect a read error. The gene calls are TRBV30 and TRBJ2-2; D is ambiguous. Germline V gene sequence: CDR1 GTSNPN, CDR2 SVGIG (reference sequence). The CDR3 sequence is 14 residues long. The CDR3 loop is CAWRHRTNTRELFF. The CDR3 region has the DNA TGTGCCTGGAGACACCGCACGAACACCAGGGAGCTGTTTTTT.

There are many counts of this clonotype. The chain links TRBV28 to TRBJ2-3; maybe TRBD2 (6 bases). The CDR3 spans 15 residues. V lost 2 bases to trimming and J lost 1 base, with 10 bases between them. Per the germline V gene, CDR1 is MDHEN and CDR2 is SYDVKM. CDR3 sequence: CASSLGIAGTDTQYF. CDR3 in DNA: TGTGCCAGCAGTTTAGGGATAGCGGGCACAGATACGCAGTATTTT.